Detailed here is one T cell receptor beta chain. The data originate from a study of blood T cells in healthy people across ages. On the study more broadly: Researchers report that template switching captured about one barcoded beta molecule per two T cells.

This CDR3 is 15 amino acids long. The ends lost 7 bases at V and 8 bases at J; junction bases unmatched: 6. Germline V gene sequence: CDR1 LNHDA, CDR2 SQIVND (reference sequence). Then a second PCR, running roughly 7 to 11 cycles, was carried out with a sample-barcoded 5' primer and a J-beta primer mix. Each cDNA was tagged by a template-switch adaptor containing 12 random nucleotides. A single record per CDR3 protein comes from TCRdb applying MiXCR to the 5' RACE reads. The sample carries 1.5 million to 2 million distinct CDR3 sequences, 49% recorded once. The TCR was taken from a woman between 40 and 55 years old in good health. The rearrangement links TRBV19 to TRBJ2-1; 15 bases align to TRBD2. Input material: blood. The CDR3 here is CASKRTSGGADEQFF. DNA of the CDR3: TGTGCCAGTAAACGGACTAGCGGGGGGGCAGATGAGCAGTTCTTC.